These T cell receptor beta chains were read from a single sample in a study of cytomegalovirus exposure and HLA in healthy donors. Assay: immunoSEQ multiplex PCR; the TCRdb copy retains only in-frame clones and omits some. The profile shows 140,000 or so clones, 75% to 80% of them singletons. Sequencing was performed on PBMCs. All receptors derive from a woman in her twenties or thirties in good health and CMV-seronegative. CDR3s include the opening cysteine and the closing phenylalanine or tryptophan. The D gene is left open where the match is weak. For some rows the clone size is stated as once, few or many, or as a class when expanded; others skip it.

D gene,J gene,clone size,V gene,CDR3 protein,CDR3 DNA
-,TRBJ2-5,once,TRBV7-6,CASSLNRAAPETQYF,TGTGCCAGCAGCTTAAACAGGGCGGCCCCGGAGACCCAGTACTTC
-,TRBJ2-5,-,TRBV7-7,CASSLAGGQETQYF,TGTGCCAGCAGCTTAGCAGGGGGTCAAGAGACCCAGTACTTC
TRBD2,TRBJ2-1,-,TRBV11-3,CASSLGRDGLVDNEQFF,TGTGCCAGCAGCTTAGGTAGGGATGGACTAGTGGACAATGAGCAGTTCTTC
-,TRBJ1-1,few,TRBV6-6,CASSYSGANTEAFF,TGTGCCAGCAGTTACTCGGGGGCGAACACTGAAGCTTTCTTT
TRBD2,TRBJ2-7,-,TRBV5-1,CASSLYSGREYEQYF,TGCGCCAGCAGCTTGTATTCAGGGAGGGAATACGAGCAGTACTTC
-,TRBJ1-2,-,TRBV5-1,CASSPLGDYGYTF,TGCGCCAGCAGCCCTCTCGGGGACTATGGCTACACCTTC
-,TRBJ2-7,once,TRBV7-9,CASSYLRGRLPYEQYF,TGTGCCAGCAGCTACCTCAGGGGACGGCTTCCCTACGAGCAGTACTTC
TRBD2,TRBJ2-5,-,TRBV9,CASSVSGGKETQYF,TGTGCCAGCAGCGTTAGCGGGGGGAAAGAGACCCAGTACTTC
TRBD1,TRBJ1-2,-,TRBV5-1,CASSRDRGVIDGYTF,TGCGCCAGCAGCCGGGACAGGGGCGTTATAGATGGCTACACCTTC
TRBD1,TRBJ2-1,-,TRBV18,CASSPMGQFSYNEQFF,TGTGCCAGCTCACCAATGGGACAGTTTTCCTACAATGAGCAGTTCTTC
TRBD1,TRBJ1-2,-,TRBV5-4,CASSLGGQGYGYTF,TGTGCCAGCAGCTTGGGGGGACAGGGGTATGGCTACACCTTC
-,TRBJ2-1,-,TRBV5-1,CASSPTDSPSYNEQFF,TGCGCCAGCAGCCCCACGGACAGTCCTTCCTACAATGAGCAGTTCTTC
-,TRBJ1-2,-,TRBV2,CASRQGQLGYTF,TGTGCCAGCAGGCAGGGGCAATTAGGCTACACCTTC
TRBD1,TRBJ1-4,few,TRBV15,CATSSDRGSEKLFF,TGTGCCACCAGCAGCGACAGGGGGAGCGAAAAACTGTTTTTT
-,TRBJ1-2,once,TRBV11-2,CASSLETGSYGYTF,TGTGCCAGCAGCTTAGAAACAGGCTCATATGGCTACACCTTC
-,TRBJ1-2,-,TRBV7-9,CASSLGGREDNYGYTF,TGTGCCAGCAGCTTAGGAGGCAGGGAGGATAACTATGGCTACACCTTC
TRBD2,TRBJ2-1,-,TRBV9,CASSPRLAGGPGNEQFF,TGTGCCAGCAGCCCTCGACTAGCGGGGGGGCCTGGCAATGAGCAGTTCTTC
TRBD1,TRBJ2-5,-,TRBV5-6,CASSLQGRGETQYF,TGTGCCAGCAGCTTACAGGGGCGTGGAGAGACCCAGTACTTC
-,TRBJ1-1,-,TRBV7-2,CASSPTRGTEAFF,TGTGCCAGCAGCCCAACCAGGGGTACTGAAGCTTTCTTT
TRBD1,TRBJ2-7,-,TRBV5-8,CASSRRGQGSYEQYF,TGTGCCAGCAGCCGCCGGGGACAGGGGTCCTACGAGCAGTACTTC
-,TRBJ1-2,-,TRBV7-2,CASSLKGPGFLGGYTF,TGTGCCAGCAGCTTAAAAGGGCCGGGATTTCTAGGCGGCTACACCTTC
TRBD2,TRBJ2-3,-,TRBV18,CASSVILASGGADTQYF,TGTGCCAGCTCAGTTATATTGGCCAGCGGGGGAGCAGATACGCAGTATTTT
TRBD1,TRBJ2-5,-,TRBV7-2,CASSPSTGANQETQYF,TGTGCCAGCAGCCCTTCGACAGGGGCAAACCAAGAGACCCAGTACTTC
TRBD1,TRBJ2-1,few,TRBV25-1,CASSGEGTGGYSYNEQFF,TGTGCCAGCAGTGGGGAAGGGACAGGGGGATACTCCTACAATGAGCAGTTCTTC
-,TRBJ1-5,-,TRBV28,CASRPGVSSNQPQHF,TGTGCCAGCAGACCAGGGGTTTCTAGCAATCAGCCCCAGCATTTT
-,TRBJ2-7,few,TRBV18,CASSQGQGALYEQYF,TGTGCCAGCTCACAGGGGCAGGGCGCGCTCTACGAGCAGTACTTC
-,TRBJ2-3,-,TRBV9,CASSVGGGGTDTQYF,TGTGCCAGCAGCGTAGGGGGAGGAGGCACAGATACGCAGTATTTT
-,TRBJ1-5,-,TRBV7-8,CASSLAQGHQPQHF,TGTGCCAGCAGCTTAGCTCAGGGGCATCAGCCCCAGCATTTT
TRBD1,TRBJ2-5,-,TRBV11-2,CASSTTTGGAYETQYF,TGTGCCAGCAGCACTACTACAGGGGGCGCGTATGAGACCCAGTACTTC
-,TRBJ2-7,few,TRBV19,CASSIGGKAMYEQYF,TGTGCCAGTAGTATAGGGGGCAAAGCTATGTACGAGCAGTACTTC
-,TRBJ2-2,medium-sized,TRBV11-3,CASSLRDPGELFF,TGTGCCAGCAGCCTCAGGGATCCCGGGGAGCTGTTTTTT
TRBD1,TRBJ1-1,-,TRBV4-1,CASRLSEDRVNTEAFF,TGCGCCAGCAGACTTTCCGAAGACAGGGTGAACACTGAAGCTTTCTTT
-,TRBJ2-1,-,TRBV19,CASSRTDNRNEQFF,TGTGCCAGTAGTAGGACGGACAACCGCAATGAGCAGTTCTTC
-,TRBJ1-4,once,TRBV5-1,CASSLVAGNEKLFF,TGCGCCAGCAGCTTGGTAGCAGGGAATGAAAAACTGTTTTTT
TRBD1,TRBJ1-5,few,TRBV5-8,CASSWTGGRANQPQHF,TGTGCCAGCAGCTGGACAGGGGGACGGGCCAATCAGCCCCAGCATTTT
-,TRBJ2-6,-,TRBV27,CASSLLFSGANVLTF,TGTGCCAGCAGTTTACTCTTCTCTGGGGCCAACGTCCTGACTTTC
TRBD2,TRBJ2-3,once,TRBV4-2,CASSAGLAGALTDTQYF,TGTGCCAGCAGCGCAGGACTAGCGGGGGCCCTCACAGATACGCAGTATTTT
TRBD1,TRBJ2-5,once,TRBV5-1,CASSLPDRGPNMETQYF,TGCGCCAGCAGCTTACCCGACAGGGGACCAAACATGGAGACCCAGTACTTC
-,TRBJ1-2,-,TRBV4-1,CASSQNPQGDIYGYTF,TGCGCCAGCAGCCAAAATCCACAGGGAGATATCTATGGCTACACCTTC
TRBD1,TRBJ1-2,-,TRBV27,CASTAGGTGFSNYGYTF,TGTGCCAGCACAGCGGGGGGGACAGGATTTTCTAACTATGGCTACACCTTC
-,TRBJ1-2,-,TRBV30,CAWSRTAQSGYTF,TGTGCCTGGAGCAGAACAGCCCAAAGTGGCTACACCTTC
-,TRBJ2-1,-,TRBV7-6,CASSSETSNEQFF,TGTGCCAGCAGCTCTGAGACTAGTAATGAGCAGTTCTTC
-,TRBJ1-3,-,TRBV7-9,CASHGGTVPSGNTIYF,TGTGCCAGCCACGGGGGGACTGTGCCCTCTGGAAACACCATATATTTT
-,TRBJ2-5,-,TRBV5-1,CASARQDSWETQYF,TGCGCCAGCGCAAGACAGGATAGTTGGGAGACCCAGTACTTC
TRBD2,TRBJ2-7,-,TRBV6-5,CASSYGEGYEQYF,TGTGCCAGCAGTTACGGGGAGGGCTACGAGCAGTACTTC
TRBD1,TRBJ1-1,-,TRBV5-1,CASSLDGTGGLEAFF,TGCGCCAGCAGCTTGGATGGGACAGGGGGCTTGGAAGCTTTCTTT
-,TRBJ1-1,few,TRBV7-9,CASSLSAGGVLDF,TGTGCCAGCAGCTTAAGTGCGGGTGGAGTTTTGGACTTT
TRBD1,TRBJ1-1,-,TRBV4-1,CASSLRTGTEAFF,TGCGCCAGCAGCCTACGGACAGGAACTGAAGCTTTCTTT
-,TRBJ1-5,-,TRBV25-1,CASSESRRGFNQPQHF,TGTGCCAGCAGTGAGTCTCGCCGAGGGTTCAATCAGCCCCAGCATTTT
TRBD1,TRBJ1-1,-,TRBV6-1,CAGSLPGQRAFF,TGTGCCGGATCTCTACCGGGACAGAGAGCTTTCTTT
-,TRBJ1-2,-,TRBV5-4,CASSLDRAYGYTF,TGTGCCAGCAGCTTGGACAGGGCCTATGGCTACACCTTC
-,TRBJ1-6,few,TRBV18,CASSPDRGGVDPLHF,TGTGCCAGCTCACCAGACCGCGGCGGGGTGGATCCCCTCCACTTT
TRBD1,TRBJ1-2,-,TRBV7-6,CASSSRTGINYGYTF,TGTGCCAGCAGCTCCCGGACAGGTATCAACTATGGCTACACCTTC